These T cell receptor beta chains were read from a single sample in a study of control samples from healthy donors and cancer patients. The method was immunoSEQ multiplex PCR; TCRdb's version includes in-frame clones alone and lacks a portion of them. The sample has 130,000 to 150,000 clones, 80% to 95% seen once; the top ten hold approximately 2.9%. The sample was blood. The origin of the receptors is a man younger than 40 in good health. Each CDR3 is given with its conserved first and last residue. D genes are given only for firm matches. Clone sizes are given selectively: once, few, many, or a class where the clone is expanded.

CATSRTGSEEKLFF,TGTGCCACCAGCAGGACAGGGAGTGAGGAAAAACTGTTTTTT,few,TRBJ1-4,TRBV15,TRBD1
CASSQEAAGGTDTQYF,TGTGCCAGCAGCCAAGAAGCTGCGGGGGGGACAGATACGCAGTATTTT,NA,TRBJ2-3,TRBV4-2,TRBD2
CASSLSSGGSSYEQYF,TGTGCCAGCAGTTTATCGAGTGGGGGGAGCTCCTACGAGCAGTACTTC,NA,TRBJ2-7,TRBV27,NA
CASSVLEGHLWTNQPQHF,TGTGCCAGCAGTGTTCTAGAAGGGCATTTATGGACCAATCAGCCCCAGCATTTT,NA,TRBJ1-5,TRBV6-1,NA
CASARGSYEQYF,TGTGCGAGTGCAAGAGGCTCCTACGAGCAGTACTTC,NA,TRBJ2-7,TRBV19,NA
CASSVKPGQGISGANVLTF,TGTGCCAGCAGCGTAAAACCGGGACAGGGCATCTCTGGGGCCAACGTCCTGACTTTC,NA,TRBJ2-6,TRBV9,TRBD1
CASSLIQRAETQYF,TGCGCCAGCAGCTTGATACAAAGGGCAGAGACCCAGTACTTC,NA,TRBJ2-5,TRBV5-1,NA
CASSPGQGNYGYTF,TGTGCCAGCAGCCCGGGACAGGGGAACTATGGCTACACCTTC,NA,TRBJ1-2,TRBV11-2,TRBD1
CASSLGGGPPGDTQYF,TGTGCCAGCAGCTTAGGCGGGGGACCGCCGGGAGATACGCAGTATTTT,NA,TRBJ2-3,TRBV7-9,TRBD2
CASSLAKGQGNTIYF,TGTGCCAGCAGCTTAGCGAAGGGGCAAGGAAACACCATATATTTT,NA,TRBJ1-3,TRBV7-2,NA
CASSKADTAVLAFF,TGTGCCAGCAGCAAAGCAGATACGGCGGTCCTAGCATTCTTT,NA,TRBJ1-1,TRBV21-1,NA
CASSRQGPRGNYGYTF,TGTGCCAGCAGTCGACAGGGTCCCCGAGGTAACTATGGCTACACCTTC,NA,TRBJ1-2,TRBV27,TRBD1
CASKNWGSGANVLTF,TGTGCCAGTAAAAACTGGGGGTCTGGGGCCAACGTCCTGACTTTC,once,TRBJ2-6,TRBV19,NA
CASSIVTDTQYF,TGCGCCAGCAGTATCGTCACAGATACGCAGTATTTT,NA,TRBJ2-3,TRBV10-2,NA
CASTSGTEAFF,TGTGCCAGCACTAGTGGCACTGAAGCTTTCTTT,NA,TRBJ1-1,TRBV6-6,NA
CASSPQRTNTDTQYF,TGTGCCAGCAGCCCACAAAGGACTAACACAGATACGCAGTATTTT,NA,TRBJ2-3,TRBV28,NA